What follows is one TCR beta chain and its context. Noted time point: newly diagnosed GD, antithyroid drugs for less than 3 months. RNA from PBMCs was the source of the TCR library. The data were obtained in a study of regulatory T cells in long-lasting Graves disease. The germline V gene encodes CDR1 ENHRY and CDR2 SYGVKD. With 2 bases removed from V and 5 bases from J, the gap between germline ends came to 18 bases. This CDR3 is 16 amino acids long. According to the study, TCR beta libraries were built with iRepertoire HTBI primers and CDR3-region Arm-PCR. TCRdb called the multiplex PCR reads again in MiXCR, with one record for every CDR3 protein. The sample includes hundreds of thousands of distinct CDR3 sequences, 16% of them seen just once. These same data were also listed under a study on T cells in Graves' hyperthyroidism and ophthalmopathy. That paper adds: Across 18 months, stable Graves' hyperthyroidism was marked by no progression to ophthalmopathy. Exclusion criteria comprised uncontrolled infection, other autoimmune disease, pregnancy or lactation. Most thyroid clonotypes expanded above 0.001 appeared in blood too.

The material sequenced was peripheral blood mononuclear cells (PBMCs), taken at new diagnosis, from a patient treated with antithyroid drugs. This receptor was obtained from a woman aged 35-60 years with Graves disease. The chain combines TRBV10-3 with TRBJ2-5, with D possibly TRBD2 on 6 matching bases. For the CDR3, the DNA is TGTGCCATCAGTGAGAGGCGGGGTGAGAAATGGGAGACCCAGTACTTC. It codes for CAISERRGEKWETQYF.